This T cell receptor beta chain was sequenced in a study of cytomegalovirus exposure and HLA in healthy donors. General study findings and limits: Researchers catalogued 160 or so TCR beta chains as cytomegalovirus-associated. Highly shared variants forming one cluster were likely a sequencing artifact. A missense DCLRE1C variant was associated with V- and J-gene trimming of TCR beta chains in a later analysis, and an independent cohort replicated the association. In a later analysis, HLA-C alleles had the fewest associated TCRs, DRB1 alleles the most.

In the PCR, 60 Vbeta and 13 Jbeta primers were used. Clones were read by immunoSEQ multiplex PCR, and TCRdb kept only the in-frame ones, dropping some. The repertoire holds about 160,000 clones, with 85% as singletons. This CDR3 is 15 amino acids long. Trimming took 4 bases from V and 6 from J, leaving 16 bases between them. Looked up from germline, CDR1 is SGHNT and CDR2 is YYREEE (reference sequence). Worth noting for this clone: Its antigen remains unidentified.

The chain combines TRBV5-4 with TRBJ2-2; D remains ambiguous. The clonotype originates from a boy between 2 and 10 years old in good health and CMV-seronegative. The material sequenced was PBMCs. CDR3 region: CASSRSKSYAGELFF. CDR3 coding DNA: TGTGCCAGCAGCCGGTCGAAGTCGTACGCCGGGGAGCTGTTTTTT. Complete variable domain (other parts from reference TRBV5-4 and TRBJ2-2): ETGVTQSPTHLIKTRGQQVTLRCSSQSGHNTVSWYQQALGQGPQFIFQYYREEENGRGNFPPRFSGLQFPNYSSELNVNALELDDSALYLCASSRSKSYAGELFFGEGSRLTVL.